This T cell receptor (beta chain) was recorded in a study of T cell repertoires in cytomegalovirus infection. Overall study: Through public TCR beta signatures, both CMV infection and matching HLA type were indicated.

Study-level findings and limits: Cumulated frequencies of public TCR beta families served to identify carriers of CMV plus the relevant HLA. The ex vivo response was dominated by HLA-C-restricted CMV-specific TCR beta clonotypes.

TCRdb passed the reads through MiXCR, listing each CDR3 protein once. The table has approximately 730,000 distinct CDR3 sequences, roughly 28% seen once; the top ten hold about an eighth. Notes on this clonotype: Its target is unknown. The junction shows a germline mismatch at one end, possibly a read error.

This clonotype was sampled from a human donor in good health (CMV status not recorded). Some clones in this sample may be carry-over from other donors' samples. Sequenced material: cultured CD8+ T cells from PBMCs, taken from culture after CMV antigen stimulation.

This CDR3 reads CATASSSYEQYF. DNA for the CDR3: TGCGCGACAGCGTCGAGCTCCTACGAGCAGTACTTC. The chain couples TRBV27 to TRBJ2-7, with D possibly TRBD1 on 5 matching bases. The CDR3 covers 12 residues. Germline CDR1 is MNHEY and CDR2 is SMNVEV (reference sequence).